This TCR beta chain was identified during a study of technical replicates of blood from a few donors. The repertoire was sequenced with immunoSEQ multiplex PCR; TCRdb's copy has only in-frame clones and lacks some. The sample consists of approximately 16,000 clones, approximately 87% of them appearing once. Trimming took off 0 bases at V and 9 bases at J, with 19 bases between the two ends. Per germline, CDR1 SGHRS and CDR2 YFSETQ. The CDR3 extends over 16 amino acids. This clonotype was sampled from a human donor in good health. The chain uses TRBV5-1 and TRBJ2-1; weak D call: TRBD1 (5 bases). Material for sequencing was PBMCs. CDR3 nucleotide sequence: TGCGCCAGCAGCTTGGCCACGGCAGGGTGGCCTCTTGAGCAGTTCTTC. Translation gives CASSLATAGWPLEQFF. Complete variable domain (other parts from reference TRBV5-1 and TRBJ2-1): KAGVTQTPRYLIKTRGQQVTLSCSPISGHRSVSWYQQTPGQGLQFLFEYFSETQRNKGNFPGRFSGRQFSNSRSEMNVSTLELGDSALYLCASSLATAGWPLEQFFGPGTRLTVL.